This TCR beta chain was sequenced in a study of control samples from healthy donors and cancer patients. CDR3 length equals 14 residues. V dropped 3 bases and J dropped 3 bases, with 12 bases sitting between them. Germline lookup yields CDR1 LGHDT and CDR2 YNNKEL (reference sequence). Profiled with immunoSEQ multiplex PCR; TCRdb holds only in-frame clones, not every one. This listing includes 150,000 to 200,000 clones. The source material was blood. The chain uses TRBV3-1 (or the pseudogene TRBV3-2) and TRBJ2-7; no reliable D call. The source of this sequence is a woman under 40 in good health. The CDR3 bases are TGTGCCAGCAGCCAGACCCGACAAGGCTACGAGCAGTACTTC. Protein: CASSQTRQGYEQYF.